Sequencing of this T cell receptor (beta chain) was carried out in a study of cytomegalovirus exposure and HLA in healthy donors. CDR3 length equals 13 residues. Trimming at V came to 2 bases and at J to 6 bases, leaving 1 base not matched to a gene. Per the germline V gene, CDR1 is MNHEY and CDR2 is SVGAGI. The PCR was carried out with 60 Vbeta primers and 13 Jbeta primers. This table comes from immunoSEQ multiplex PCR, and its TCRdb copy is limited to in-frame clones, with some not included. Here the sample spans roughly 57,000 clones, approximately 84% being singletons. This rearrangement joins TRBV6-5 to TRBJ2-7; 10 bases line up with TRBD1. This clonotype was sampled from a man in his forties or fifties in good health and CMV-seronegative. Sequencing was carried out using PBMCs. CDR3 residues: CASSYGQGGEQYF. The CDR3 coding sequence is TGTGCCAGCAGTTACGGACAGGGGGGCGAGCAGTACTTC.